This TCR beta chain was sequenced in a study of blood T cell repertoires in COVID-19. Germline CDR1 reads SGHRS; CDR2 reads YFSETQ. The ends were cut back, 3 bases at V and 6 bases at J, with 9 bases in the middle. The CDR3 runs to 13 residues. The protocol was immunoSEQ multiplex PCR, while the TCRdb copy is restricted to in-frame clones and leaves out a portion. The sample carries under 60,000 clones, around 90% recorded once. Sequencing was performed on peripheral blood. The clonotype comes from a man between 45 and 60 years old with active COVID-19. The V gene is TRBV5-1, the J gene TRBJ2-2; tentative D call: TRBD2 (5 bases). CDR3 bases: TGCGCCAGCAGCTCGGAGAGGGCCGGGGAGCTGTTTTTT. Its translation: CASSSERAGELFF.